These 28 T cell receptor beta chains were all obtained from the same sample, sequenced in a study of response to subunit inactivated influenza vaccine. TCRdb independently ran MiXCR on the RT-PCR reads; one entry per CDR3 protein. This table holds 650,000 to 850,000 distinct CDR3 sequences, about 14% found once. Sequencing was performed on PBMCs from blood, taken roughly 15 days before vaccination. The receptors were sampled from a man aged 45-60 years who received an inactivated influenza vaccine.

The chain recombines TRBV20-1 with TRBJ2-7, with 9 bases identical to TRBD2. Per the germline V gene, CDR1 is DFQATT and CDR2 is SNEGSKA (reference sequence). J was trimmed by 2 bases and V by 6 bases; bases with no gene match: 5. The length of the CDR3 is 13 residues. The CDR3 loop is CSAATSGTYEQYF. The CDR3 nucleotides read TGCAGTGCCGCGACTAGCGGAACCTACGAGCAGTACTTC.

This clonotype was seen a few times. V is TRBV7-9 and J is TRBJ1-4, with D possibly TRBD1 on 5 matching bases. The germline V and J ends were trimmed by 5 bases and 7 bases, with 20 bases remaining between them. Germline loops: CDR1 SEHNR, CDR2 FQNEAQ (reference sequence). CDR3 length: 16 residues. Here the CDR3 reads CASSPQEFRHAEKLFF. For the CDR3, the DNA is TGTGCCAGCAGCCCACAGGAATTTCGGCATGCTGAAAAACTGTTTTTT.

This clonotype was seen a few times. The rearrangement links TRBV4-1 to TRBJ1-2; D gene uncertain. Germline lookup yields CDR1 MGHRA and CDR2 YSYEKL. The V end was cut by 3 bases, the J end by 4 bases, with 21 bases between. This CDR3 comprises 17 residues. The CDR3 sequence: CASSQEGWRDFLYGYTF. The DNA of the CDR3 is TGCGCCAGCAGCCAGGAAGGGTGGAGGGATTTTCTCTATGGCTACACCTTC.

The chain combines TRBV2 with TRBJ1-5, with D tentatively TRBD1 (5 bases). CDR1 and CDR2 (germline): SNHLY, FYNNEI. Trimming removed 4 bases from V and 5 bases from J, with 21 bases in between. The length of the CDR3 is 17 residues. In DNA form, the CDR3 reads TGTGCCAGCAGTGTCTCGGGGACGCAAGGGGAGGATCAGCCCCAGCATTTT. Protein: CASSVSGTQGEDQPQHF. Complete variable domain (other parts from reference TRBV2 and TRBJ1-5): EPEVTQTPSHQVTQMGQEVILRCVPISNHLYFYWYRQILGQKVEFLVSFYNNEISEKSEIFDDQFSVERPDGSNFTLKIRSTKLEDSAMYFCASSVSGTQGEDQPQHFGDGTRLSIL.

This clonotype was seen only a few times. The CDR3 sequence is CASSPGARVGQGAFF. CDR3 sequence (DNA): TGTGCCAGCAGTCCAGGGGCCAGGGTCGGTCAGGGAGCTTTCTTT. The chain carries TRBV12-3 or TRBV12-4 and TRBJ1-1, with D possibly TRBD1 on 6 matching bases. Trimming shortened V by 5 bases and J by 10 bases, and 23 bases separated the two germline ends. This CDR3 region has 15 residues.

The gene calls are TRBV6-5 and TRBJ1-2; TRBD1 might be the D (5 bases). CDR3 size: 11 residues. Germline assignment: CDR1 MNHEY and CDR2 SVGAGI. Trimming shortened V by 3 bases and J by 7 bases, and 6 bases separated the two germline ends. The chain's CDR3 is CASSYQGGYTF. The CDR3 nucleotides read TGTGCCAGCAGTTATCAGGGTGGCTACACCTTC.

This chain connects TRBV4-3 to TRBJ2-2; D is unresolved. The CDR3 consists of 16 residues. Trimming stripped 0 bases from V and 4 bases from J, with 12 bases between. Germline loops: CDR1 LGHNA, CDR2 YSLEER. CDR3 DNA sequence: TGCGCCAGCAGCCAAGAGAGAGCGCCTATCACCGGGGAGCTGTTTTTT. Its protein product is CASSQERAPITGELFF.

The rearrangement uses TRBV18 and TRBJ1-1; 8 positions match TRBD1. Looked up from germline, CDR1 is KGHSH and CDR2 is LQKENI. The CDR3 extends over 16 amino acids. The ends lost 6 bases at V and 5 bases at J; junction bases unmatched: 14. Written as DNA, the CDR3 is TGTGCCAGCTCTCCAAGACAGGGGCCGCCGTGGACTGAAGCTTTCTTT. Amino acids: CASSPRQGPPWTEAFF.

This chain links TRBV4-1 with TRBJ2-4, with 11 bases identical to TRBD2. This CDR3 spans 16 amino acids. The germline V gene encodes CDR1 MGHRA and CDR2 YSYEKL. V lost 6 bases and J lost 7; bases outside the gene matches: 11. The CDR3 sequence: CASSLRLAGLGNIQYF. CDR3 in DNA: TGCGCCAGCAGTTTAAGACTAGCGGGGCTTGGGAACATTCAGTACTTC.

The V and J genes are TRBV2 and TRBJ2-5; D ambiguous. From germline, CDR1 is SNHLY and CDR2 FYNNEI. This CDR3 is built from 16 residues. Between the trimmed V and J ends, which lost 9 bases and 1 base, there was a span of 21 bases. The CDR3 nucleotides read TGTGCCAGTAACCCCAGGATAGGTATATTCCAAGAGACCCAGTACTTC. It encodes CASNPRIGIFQETQYF.

CDR3 sequence: CASSSTAYTQYF. DNA for the CDR3: TGTGCCAGCAGTTCCACTGCGTATACGCAGTATTTT. The chain carries TRBV12-3 or TRBV12-4 and TRBJ2-3; D remains ambiguous. Trimming cost V 4 bases and J 7 bases, with 9 bases left between them. There are 12 residues in the CDR3.

Only a few counts were recorded for this clonotype. V is TRBV5-1 and J is TRBJ2-1, with D unresolved. Germline lookup yields CDR1 SGHRS and CDR2 YFSETQ. This CDR3 contains 15 residues. The ends were cut back, 2 bases at V and 1 base at J, with 10 bases in the middle. The DNA of the CDR3 is TGCGCCAGCAGCTTCGGCGGACCTTCCTACAATGAGCAGTTCTTC. As protein: CASSFGGPSYNEQFF.

A few counts support this clonotype. The chain recombines TRBV20-1 with TRBJ2-3; possibly TRBD1 for D (6 bases). Per germline, CDR1 DFQATT and CDR2 SNEGSKA (reference sequence). The CDR3 has 15 amino acids. V was clipped by 0 bases and J by 6 bases, with 16 bases between them. The CDR3 loop reads CSARDVGAPVDTQYF. CDR3 in DNA: TGCAGTGCTAGAGATGTGGGGGCTCCAGTGGATACGCAGTATTTT.

The chain is built from TRBV7-2 and TRBJ2-5; 10 bases are a match to TRBD1. Germline V gene lookup returns CDR1 SGHTA and CDR2 FQGNSA. After removal of 5 bases from V and 5 bases from J, the junction contained 5 bases not matched to a gene. This CDR3 is 14 amino acids long. The CDR3 region has the DNA TGTGCCAGCAGCCTCGGGACAGGGGTTGAGACCCAGTACTTC. Its translation: CASSLGTGVETQYF.

This chain links TRBV7-9 with TRBJ2-7; D is perhaps TRBD2 (5 bases). The CDR3 runs 15 residues. Trimming took 5 bases from V and 0 from J, leaving 14 bases between them. Germline values: CDR1 SEHNR, CDR2 FQNEAQ (reference sequence). CDR3 nucleotide sequence: TGTGCCAGCAGCCGCTTCGGAGGTAGCTCCTACGAGCAGTACTTC. Amino acids: CASSRFGGSSYEQYF.

This clonotype was found a few times. The V gene is TRBV12-3 or TRBV12-4, the J gene TRBJ2-5; 11 nucleotides agree with TRBD2. V gave up 5 bases and J gave up 5 bases; unmatched junction bases: 13. The CDR3 length is 17 residues. The CDR3, as DNA: TGTGCCAGCAGTCCCGGGACTAGCGGAAGGCAGGTGGAGACCCAGTACTTC. It translates to CASSPGTSGRQVETQYF.

There are a few counts of this clonotype. This chain connects TRBV29-1 to TRBJ1-1; D is possibly TRBD1 (5 bases). The V gene's germline CDR1 is SQVTM and CDR2 ANQGSEA. With 0 bases removed from V and 5 bases from J, the gap between germline ends came to 7 bases. The CDR3 runs to 12 residues. The CDR3 sequence is CSVEEGDTEAFF. As DNA, the CDR3 is TGCAGCGTTGAAGAGGGGGATACTGAAGCTTTCTTT.

The chain employs TRBV11-2 and TRBJ2-1, with D maybe TRBD1 (6 bases). Per the germline V gene, CDR1 is SGHAT and CDR2 is FQNNGV. The CDR3 runs 14 residues. The ends were cut back, 7 bases at V and 1 base at J, with 11 bases in the middle. As DNA, the CDR3 is TGTGCCAGCACGGCCCAGGGGTCCTACAATGAGCAGTTCTTC. Amino acid sequence: CASTAQGSYNEQFF.

This clonotype was observed a few times. This chain uses TRBV6-1 with TRBJ2-3; 9 nucleotides match TRBD2. Germline CDR1 is MNHNS and CDR2 is SASEGT. This CDR3 has 17 amino acids. The J segment lost 3 bases and the V segment lost 3 bases, leaving 10 bases of the junction unmatched. The CDR3, as DNA: TGTGCCAGCAGTGAGAGATCGGCGGGGGGGTGGACAGATACGCAGTATTTT. It specifies CASSERSAGGWTDTQYF.

The rearrangement uses TRBV20-1 and TRBJ1-5, with D maybe TRBD1 (6 bases). Germline V gene data show CDR1 as DFQATT and CDR2 as SNEGSKA (reference sequence). The CDR3 spans 17 residues. Trimming left V 4 bases short and J 0 bases short, with 19 bases between. The CDR3 nucleotides read TGCAGTGCTAAAGCCGGCAGGCGGGGGCTTAGCAATCAGCCCCAGCATTTT. As protein: CSAKAGRRGLSNQPQHF.

This clonotype was seen more than once but under ten times. The chain recombines TRBV27 with TRBJ2-3, with 9 nucleotides matching TRBD2. Germline V gene lookup returns CDR1 MNHEY and CDR2 SMNVEV (reference sequence). The J segment lost 3 bases and the V segment lost 2 bases, leaving 9 bases of the junction unmatched. The CDR3 is made up of 17 amino acids. In nucleotides, the CDR3 is TGTGCCAGCAGTTTAAGGCGGGAGGGCCTGGCGACAGATACGCAGTATTTT. Its translation: CASSLRREGLATDTQYF.

The V gene is TRBV6-1, the J gene TRBJ1-2, with TRBD1 as a possible D gene (6 bases). V was clipped by 0 bases and J by 7 bases, with 12 bases between them. In germline, CDR1 is MNHNS, CDR2 SASEGT. The CDR3 covers 14 residues. CDR3 loop: CASSEARRGGGYTF. In DNA, the CDR3 is TGTGCCAGCAGTGAAGCGCGCAGGGGCGGTGGCTACACCTTC.

The table lists this clonotype with a few counts. This chain uses TRBV4-1 with TRBJ2-7, with TRBD1 matching over 7 bases. The CDR3 contains 15 residues. Germline trimming cut 2 bases from V and 0 bases from J; bases unmatched to any gene: 4. From germline, CDR1 is MGHRA and CDR2 YSYEKL. This CDR3 reads CASSQRDSSSYEQYF. CDR3 DNA sequence: TGCGCCAGCAGCCAAAGGGACAGCAGCTCCTACGAGCAGTACTTC.

Concerning this clonotype: A much larger clonotype is one base distant, so this may be a read error. The chain has TRBV7-9 and TRBJ2-7; D is tentatively TRBD1 or TRBD2 (5 bases each). Per the germline V gene, CDR1 is SEHNR and CDR2 is FQNEAQ (reference sequence). The CDR3 covers 13 residues. CDR3 region: CANSPSPGSEQYF. CDR3 bases: TGTGCCAACAGCCCCTCCCCAGGGAGCGAGCAGTACTTC.

The table lists this clonotype with many counts. V is TRBV5-1 and J is TRBJ1-4; a possible D gene is TRBD1 (6 bases). Germline CDR1 and CDR2: SGHRS and YFSETQ. The CDR3 consists of 15 residues. Trimming took off 0 bases at V and 8 bases at J, with 14 bases between the two ends. The CDR3 region has the DNA TGCGCCAGCAGCTTGGAGGGACACGGGTCGGAAAAACTGTTTTTT. It yields the protein CASSLEGHGSEKLFF.

In its sample, this clonotype was seen a few times. The rearrangement joins TRBV3-1 to TRBJ1-5, with TRBD1 as a possible D gene (5 bases). This CDR3 is built from 14 residues. Between the trimmed V and J ends, which lost 1 base and 4 bases, there was a span of 8 bases. Germline V CDR1 and CDR2: LGHDT, YNNKEL (reference sequence). The CDR3 spells CASSQADRNQPQHF. The CDR3 DNA reads as TGTGCCAGCAGCCAAGCCGACAGAAATCAGCCCCAGCATTTT.

The chain combines TRBV14 with TRBJ2-7; no clear D. CDR3 length: 17 amino acids. Trimming left V 0 bases short and J 0 bases short, with 15 bases between. CDR1 is SGHDN, CDR2 FVKESK, per germline. CDR3 protein: CASSQDVTRSASYEQYF. The CDR3, as DNA: TGTGCCAGCAGCCAAGATGTGACGCGTTCAGCCTCCTACGAGCAGTACTTC.

This clonotype was detected a few times. The rearrangement links TRBV15 to TRBJ2-5; TRBD2 agrees at 7 bases. The trim removed 6 bases at V and 5 bases at J, leaving 15 bases unmatched. The CDR3 sequence is 16 residues long. CDR1 and CDR2 from the germline V gene are LNHNV and YYDKDF (reference sequence). The CDR3 reads CATSRDSAGVWETQYF. In DNA, the CDR3 is TGTGCCACCAGTAGGGACTCGGCGGGAGTTTGGGAGACCCAGTACTTC.